This T cell receptor (beta chain) originates from a study of T-cell reconstitution after alpha-beta-depleted transplantation in children. The V end lost 2 bases, the J end lost 6 bases, and 13 bases lay between the germline ends. Germline V CDR1 and CDR2: SEHNR, FQNEAQ (reference sequence). CDR3 length: 14 amino acids. Unique molecular identifiers featured in how the TCRbeta library was prepared. TCRdb ran MiXCR on the PCR reads and lists one entry per CDR3 protein. Among around 380,000 distinct CDR3 sequences listed, approximately 11% were seen once. This clonotype was found many times. Sequences were derived from PBMCs from the stem cell graft donor, sampled from the stem cell graft. The sequence was collected from a human donor who donated a stem cell graft to a child with acute myeloid leukemia. The rearrangement links TRBV7-9 to TRBJ1-2, with a tentative D call TRBD1 (6 bases). The CDR3 is CASSLWWGGHGYTF. The CDR3 DNA follows: TGTGCCAGCAGCTTATGGTGGGGGGGCCATGGCTACACCTTC.